Listed here is a single T cell receptor beta chain. Its cognate antigen is unknown. PCR amplification relied on 60 Vbeta primers (plus 13 Jbeta primers). Data came from immunoSEQ multiplex PCR; TCRdb stores just in-frame clones and leaves some out. This sample has 170,000 or so clones; over 60% occur once, and the top ten carry 1.5% to 2%. Unrecorded immune exposure was likely among donors, who were nominally healthy when sampled. This specimen belongs to a study of cytomegalovirus exposure and HLA in healthy donors. Whole-study results and caveats: Accurate HLA-A and HLA-B prediction from TCR beta sequences was reported for most subjects. Later work associated roughly 15,000 TCR beta sequences with HLA alleles at 0.05 false discovery rate. Within the data, a cluster of highly shared sequence variants was likely a sequencing artifact.

The CDR3 spans 13 residues. Germline assignment: CDR1 SGHVS and CDR2 FNYEAQ. Trimming shortened V by 5 bases and J by 3 bases, and 11 bases separated the two germline ends. This chain connects TRBV7-6 to TRBJ2-7; D remains unclear. The receptor was isolated from a woman aged 25 to 45 in good health and CMV-seronegative. The sample taken for sequencing was PBMCs. CDR3 amino acids: CASSPSVFYEQYF. The CDR3 DNA reads as TGTGCCAGCAGCCCTTCGGTTTTCTACGAGCAGTACTTC.